The 26 T cell receptor beta chains given below trace back to one sample, sequenced in a study of CD8+ T cells in alopecia areata (dated by TCRdb to the late 2010s). The meaning of the sample's treatment or condition label: oral pan-JAK inhibitor, 5-10 mg twice daily. The method was the immunoSEQ multiplex PCR assay. RNA was extracted from all samples and reverse transcribed into cDNA as template for TCR sequencing. TCRdb provides this immuneACCESS table in a form limited to in-frame rearrangements. Some clones are lacking; in checked studies, under half of them reflect an unresolved V gene, and why the rest are absent is not known. The sample table holds roughly 250,000 clones, of which about 62% were seen once. The ten top clones hold around 0.92% of the sample. The specimen was CD4+ T cells sorted from blood, collected at week 52, from a patient treated with tofacitinib. The receptors originated from a human donor with alopecia areata.

V usage is TRBV14 and J usage is TRBJ2-1, with D tentatively TRBD2 (6 bases). This CDR3 contains 13 residues. CDR1 and CDR2 from the germline V gene are SGHDN and FVKESK. V gave up 0 bases and J gave up 12 bases, with 12 bases separating them. This CDR3 is CASSQEDRLGQFF. In DNA, the CDR3 is TGTGCCAGCAGCCAAGAAGACCGACTAGGGCAGTTCTTC.

The rearrangement uses TRBV29-1 and TRBJ1-2, with TRBD1 identical over 9 bases. The CDR3 is 12 residues long. CDR1 SQVTM and CDR2 ANQGSEA come from the germline V gene. V trimming: 7 bases; J trimming: 8 bases; junction bases outside the gene matches: 8. CDR3: CSALDRGEGYTF. CDR3 coding DNA: TGCAGCGCCCTGGACAGGGGTGAAGGCTACACCTTC.

This rearrangement joins TRBV9 to TRBJ2-5; 8 nucleotides match TRBD1. The CDR3 extends over 14 amino acids. CDR1 is SGDLS and CDR2 is YYNGEE in the germline V gene. Trimming at V came to 3 bases and at J to 4 bases, leaving 5 bases not matched to a gene. The CDR3 DNA is TGTGCCAGCAGCGCTGACAGGGGAGGAGAGACCCAGTACTTC. Translating gives CASSADRGGETQYF.

J is TRBJ1-6 and V is TRBV7-9; D gene unclear. Germline V gives CDR1 SEHNR, CDR2 FQNEAQ (reference sequence). Trimming removed 5 bases at V and 3 bases at J, with 11 bases between. The CDR3 length is 15 residues. In nucleotides, the CDR3 is TGTGCCAGCAGCCCCGGACTGATCTATAATTCACCCCTCCACTTT. Translating it yields CASSPGLIYNSPLHF.

The genes are TRBV9 and TRBJ2-5, with TRBD1 matching 7 bases. Germline assignment: CDR1 SGDLS and CDR2 YYNGEE. The CDR3 consists of 15 residues. Losses at the gene ends were 2 bases for V and 1 base for J; bases not matched to a gene: 5. The CDR3 DNA reads as TGTGCCAGCAGCGTCCTTGGGACAGCCCAAGAGACCCAGTACTTC. This codes for CASSVLGTAQETQYF.

The V call is TRBV4-2, the J call TRBJ2-5; 7 bases align to TRBD1. This CDR3 spans 15 amino acids. The germline V gene has CDR1 LGHNA and CDR2 YNFKEQ. The V gene end was trimmed by 5 bases and the J gene end by 2 bases; junction bases not matched to a gene: 8. This CDR3 is CASSSYQGQQETQYF. The CDR3 bases are TGTGCCAGCAGCTCCTACCAGGGACAGCAAGAGACCCAGTACTTC.

The J gene is TRBJ1-1, the V gene TRBV30; the D is unclear. Germline values: CDR1 GTSNPN, CDR2 SVGIG (reference sequence). The CDR3 is 15 residues long. Deletions cut 0 bases from V and 1 base from J, with 12 bases between. CDR3 sequence: CAWSVSRKGNTEAFF. The CDR3 DNA reads TGTGCCTGGAGTGTAAGTCGGAAGGGGAACACTGAAGCTTTCTTT.

The chain has TRBV7-9 and TRBJ1-1; 8 bases map to TRBD1. After removal of 5 bases from V and 8 bases from J, the junction contained 4 bases not matched to a gene. Germline-derived CDR1 and CDR2 are SEHNR and FQNEAQ (reference sequence). This CDR3 has 12 amino acids. The DNA for the CDR3 is TGTGCCAGCAGCAGGGACAGGCGAGAAGCTTTCTTT. Amino acid sequence: CASSRDRREAFF.

The CDR3 sequence: CASSLAITDSYNEQFF. The CDR3 region has the DNA TGCGCCAGCAGCTTGGCCATCACAGACTCCTACAATGAGCAGTTCTTC. This rearrangement joins TRBV5-1 to TRBJ2-1; D gene uncertain. Germline V gene lookup returns CDR1 SGHRS and CDR2 YFSETQ. Trimming shortened V by 0 bases and J by 0 bases, and 10 bases separated the two germline ends. This CDR3 has 16 amino acids.

CDR3 DNA sequence: TGTGCCTGGAATTCCGGGACAGGGGGAGATGAGCAGTTCTTC. This codes for CAWNSGTGGDEQFF. The chain employs TRBV30 and TRBJ2-1; 11 bases are shared with TRBD1. The CDR3 covers 14 residues. In germline, CDR1 is GTSNPN, CDR2 SVGIG (reference sequence). V shed 4 bases, J shed 8 bases, and the junction held 7 bases outside the gene matches. The full variable domain, completed using reference TRBV30 and TRBJ2-1, is SQTIHQWPATLVQPVGSPLSLECTVEGTSNPNLYWYRQAAGRGLQLLFYSVGIGQISSEVPQNLSASRPQDRQFILSSKKLLLSDSGFYLCAWNSGTGGDEQFFGPGTRLTVL.

The V gene is TRBV2, the J gene TRBJ1-5; tentatively, D is TRBD1 (5 bases). This CDR3 region has 14 residues. Germline V gene lookup returns CDR1 SNHLY and CDR2 FYNNEI. V gave up 5 bases and J gave up 9 bases, with 17 bases separating them. Here the CDR3 reads CASSPTGLQRPQHF. As DNA, the CDR3 is TGTGCCAGCAGTCCTACGGGACTTCAGCGGCCCCAGCATTTT.

The chain has TRBV9 and TRBJ1-1; the D gene is possibly TRBD1 (5 bases). The V end lost 0 bases, the J end lost 6 bases, and 15 bases lay between the germline ends. The CDR3 is 15 residues long. Germline CDR1 and CDR2: SGDLS and YYNGEE. For the CDR3, the DNA is TGTGCCAGCAGCGTAGCTGGGGGAGCGATGGCTGAAGCTTTCTTT. Its translation: CASSVAGGAMAEAFF.

The chain recombines TRBV7-9 with TRBJ1-4; D is possibly TRBD1 (5 bases). V lost 5 bases to trimming and J lost 10 bases, with 5 bases between them. Germline V gives CDR1 SEHNR, CDR2 FQNEAQ (reference sequence). CDR3 length: 10 residues. CDR3 bases: TGTGCCAGCAGCGGGGGAAAACTGTTTTTT. As protein: CASSGGKLFF.

The count of this clone is one. V and J are TRBV30 and TRBJ2-1; D possibly uses TRBD1 or TRBD2 (6 bases each). Between the trimmed V and J ends, which lost 3 bases and 8 bases, there was a span of 14 bases. CDR3 length: 13 amino acids. Germline CDR1 is GTSNPN and CDR2 is SVGIG (reference sequence). The CDR3 DNA follows: TGTGCCTGGAGCTTGGGGGGCCAGGATGAGCAGTTCTTC. The encoded protein is CAWSLGGQDEQFF.

The chain links TRBV5-4 to TRBJ2-1; D uncertain. The CDR3 consists of 17 residues. Germline assignment: CDR1 SGHNT and CDR2 YYREEE (reference sequence). Trimming took 0 bases from V and 5 from J, leaving 18 bases between them. CDR3 in DNA: TGTGCCAGCAGCTTGGGTGTCAGGATCTCCGTCGACAATGAGCAGTTCTTC. It codes for CASSLGVRISVDNEQFF.

In its sample, this clone was seen a few times. The chain has TRBV7-2 and TRBJ1-5; D perhaps matches TRBD1 (6 bases). Between the trimmed V and J ends, which lost 8 bases and 5 bases, there was a span of 19 bases. The germline V gene encodes CDR1 SGHTA and CDR2 FQGNSA. The CDR3 runs 15 residues. CDR3 nucleotides: TGTGCCAGCCGCGCGGACAGTTTTTCCCATCAGCCCCAGCATTTT. It codes for CASRADSFSHQPQHF.

Only a few counts were recorded for this clone. The chain has TRBV2 and TRBJ2-6; maybe TRBD1 (6 bases). There are 15 residues in the CDR3. Trimming pared 4 bases from V and 2 bases from J, leaving 9 bases between. CDR1 SNHLY and CDR2 FYNNEI come from the germline V gene. The CDR3 is CASSAGVTGANVLTF. CDR3 sequence (DNA): TGTGCCAGCAGTGCAGGGGTTACTGGGGCCAACGTCCTGACTTTC.

The chain combines TRBV27 with TRBJ1-1; D is undetermined. V was pared by 7 bases and J by 7 bases, with 16 bases between. The CDR3 is made up of 13 amino acids. CDR1 and CDR2 (germline): MNHEY, SMNVEV (reference sequence). The CDR3 sequence is CASTAGLRYEAFF. The DNA of the CDR3 is TGTGCCAGCACCGCCGGGCTACGTTATGAAGCTTTCTTT.

The chain combines TRBV6-1 with TRBJ1-6; D perhaps matches TRBD1 (5 bases). Germline loops: CDR1 MNHNS, CDR2 SASEGT. V lost 6 bases to trimming and J lost 6 bases, with 15 bases between them. The CDR3 spans 15 residues. CDR3 DNA: TGTGCCAGCAGGCCCGACGGGGCCAGTAATTCACCCCTCCACTTT. This codes for CASRPDGASNSPLHF.

The chain has TRBV5-1 and TRBJ1-1, with unresolved D. V lost 0 bases and J 6 bases, leaving 12 bases between the germline ends. The length of the CDR3 is 14 residues. The germline gives CDR1 SGHRS, CDR2 YFSETQ. CDR3 nucleotides: TGCGCCAGCAGCTTGGTGGCGGGTCGAGCTGAAGCTTTCTTT. Amino acids: CASSLVAGRAEAFF.

This chain uses TRBV25-1 with TRBJ2-5; D gene unclear. Trimming stripped 5 bases from V and 2 bases from J, with 6 bases between. CDR1 is MGHDK and CDR2 is SYGVNS in the germline V gene. This CDR3 contains 12 residues. As DNA, the CDR3 is TGTGCCAGCAGTTTAGTACAAGAGACCCAGTACTTC. Residues: CASSLVQETQYF.

V gene TRBV25-1 combines with J gene TRBJ2-3; TRBD1 aligns across 7 bases. This CDR3 region has 14 residues. Germline V gene lookup returns CDR1 MGHDK and CDR2 SYGVNS. Trimming cost V 6 bases and J 1 base; bases outside gene matches: 4. The CDR3 is CASRRQGGTDTQYF. As DNA, the CDR3 is TGTGCCAGCAGGAGACAGGGTGGCACAGATACGCAGTATTTT.

This clone has more than one count but fewer than ten. The rearrangement links TRBV7-3 to TRBJ2-3; a possible D gene is TRBD2 (6 bases). Looked up from germline, CDR1 is SGHTA and CDR2 is FQGTGA. CDR3 size: 16 residues. V was cut by 5 bases and J by 2 bases, with 17 bases left in between. The CDR3 spells CASSPAGGTNTDTQYF. CDR3 nucleotide sequence: TGTGCCAGCAGCCCGGCTGGCGGGACCAACACAGATACGCAGTATTTT.

This chain links TRBV29-1 with TRBJ2-3; 7 bases are shared with TRBD1. The CDR3 contains 13 residues. V lost 5 bases, J lost 2 bases, and 4 bases stayed unmatched. Germline V CDR1 and CDR2: SQVTM, ANQGSEA. CDR3 protein: CSVKGGNTDTQYF. CDR3 DNA sequence: TGCAGCGTTAAAGGGGGCAACACAGATACGCAGTATTTT.

This clone has just a few counts. The chain couples TRBV5-6 to TRBJ2-5, with 9 bases matching TRBD1. The length of the CDR3 is 15 residues. From germline, CDR1 is SGHDT and CDR2 YYEEEE. The J segment lost 5 bases and the V segment lost 0 bases, leaving 5 bases of the junction unmatched. The CDR3 loop is CASSLDRTGEETQYF. CDR3 in DNA: TGTGCCAGCAGCTTGGACAGGACAGGGGAGGAGACCCAGTACTTC.

The DNA of the CDR3 is TGTGCCAGCAGCTTAGTCGGTGAGCAGTTCTTC. Its protein is CASSLVGEQFF. The chain recombines TRBV7-2 with TRBJ2-1; D gene unclear. V shed 1 base and J shed 9 bases, with 4 bases lying between them. The CDR3 totals 11 residues. Germline lookup yields CDR1 SGHTA and CDR2 FQGNSA.